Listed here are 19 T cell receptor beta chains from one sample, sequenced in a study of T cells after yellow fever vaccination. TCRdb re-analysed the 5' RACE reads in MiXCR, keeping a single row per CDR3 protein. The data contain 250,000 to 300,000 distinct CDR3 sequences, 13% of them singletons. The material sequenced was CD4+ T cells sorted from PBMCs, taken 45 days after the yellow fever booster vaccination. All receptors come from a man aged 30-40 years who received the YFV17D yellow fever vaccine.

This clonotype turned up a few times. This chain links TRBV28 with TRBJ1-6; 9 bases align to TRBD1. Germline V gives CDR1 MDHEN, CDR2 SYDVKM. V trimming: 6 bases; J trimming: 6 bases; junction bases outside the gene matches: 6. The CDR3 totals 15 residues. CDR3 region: CASRAGTGSNSPLHF. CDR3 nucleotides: TGTGCCAGCAGAGCCGGGACAGGGTCTAATTCACCCCTCCACTTT.

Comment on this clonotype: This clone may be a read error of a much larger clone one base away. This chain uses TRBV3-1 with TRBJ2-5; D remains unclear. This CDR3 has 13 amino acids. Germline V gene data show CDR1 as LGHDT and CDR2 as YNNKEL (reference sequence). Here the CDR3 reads CACSTSKVETQYF. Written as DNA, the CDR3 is TGTGCCTGCAGTACCTCTAAAGTTGAGACCCAGTACTTC.

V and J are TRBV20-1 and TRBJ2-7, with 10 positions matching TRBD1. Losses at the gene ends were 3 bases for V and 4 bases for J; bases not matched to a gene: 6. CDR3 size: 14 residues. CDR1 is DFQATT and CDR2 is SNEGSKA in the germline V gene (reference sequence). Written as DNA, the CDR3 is TGCAGTGCTAGGAGGGACAGGGGCAATTACGAGCAGTACTTC. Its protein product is CSARRDRGNYEQYF.

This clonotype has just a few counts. This CDR3 reads CASSLLTSDRGSYEQYF. DNA for the CDR3: TGTGCCAGCAGTTTATTAACGTCGGACAGGGGATCCTACGAGCAGTACTTC. The chain joins TRBV28 to TRBJ2-7, with 9 bases lining up with TRBD1. Germline loops: CDR1 MDHEN, CDR2 SYDVKM. The V gene end was trimmed by 1 base and the J gene end by 1 base; junction bases not matched to a gene: 8. This CDR3 has 17 amino acids.

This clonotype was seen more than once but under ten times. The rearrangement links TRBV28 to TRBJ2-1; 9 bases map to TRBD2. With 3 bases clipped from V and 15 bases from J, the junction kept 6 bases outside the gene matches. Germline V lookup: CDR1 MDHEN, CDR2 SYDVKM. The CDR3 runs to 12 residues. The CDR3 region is CASSLLAGEAFF. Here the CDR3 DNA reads TGTGCCAGCAGTTTGTTAGCGGGAGAGGCGTTCTTC.

The CDR3 loop reads CASSLTGGISGNTIYF. The DNA for the CDR3 is TGCGCCAGCAGCTTGACAGGGGGGATCTCTGGAAACACCATATATTTT. The rearrangement uses TRBV5-1 and TRBJ1-3; the match to TRBD1 covers 8 bases. The V and J ends lost 1 base and 0 bases, in that order; junction bases with no gene match: 3. Germline lookup yields CDR1 SGHRS and CDR2 YFSETQ. CDR3 length: 16 amino acids.

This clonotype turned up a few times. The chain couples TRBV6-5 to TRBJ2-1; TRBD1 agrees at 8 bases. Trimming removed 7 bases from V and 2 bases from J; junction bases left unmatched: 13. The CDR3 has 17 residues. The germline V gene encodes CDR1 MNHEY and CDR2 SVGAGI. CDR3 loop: CASKYRVGTGAYNEQFF. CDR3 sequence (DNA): TGTGCCAGCAAGTACCGAGTCGGGACAGGAGCCTACAATGAGCAGTTCTTC.

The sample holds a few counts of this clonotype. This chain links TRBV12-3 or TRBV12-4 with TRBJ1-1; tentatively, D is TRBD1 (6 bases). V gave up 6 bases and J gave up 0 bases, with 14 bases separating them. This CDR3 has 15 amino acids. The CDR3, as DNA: TGTGCCAGCAGGCCTCAGGGACAATTGAACACTGAAGCTTTCTTT. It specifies CASRPQGQLNTEAFF.

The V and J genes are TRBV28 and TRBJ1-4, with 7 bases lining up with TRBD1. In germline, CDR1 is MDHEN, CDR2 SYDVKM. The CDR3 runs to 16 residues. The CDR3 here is CPHQGGVDPTNEKLFF. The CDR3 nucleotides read TGTCCACACCAGGGGGGAGTCGACCCGACTAATGAAAAACTGTTTTTT.

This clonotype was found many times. The CDR3 nucleotides read TGTGCCAGCAGCTCCAGACAGGGGGCCTACGAGCAGTACTTC. Residues: CASSSRQGAYEQYF. This chain links TRBV11-2 with TRBJ2-7; 9 bases are shared with TRBD1. Germline V gene data show CDR1 as SGHAT and CDR2 as FQNNGV. The CDR3 covers 14 residues. The V gene end was trimmed by 4 bases and the J gene end by 2 bases; junction bases not matched to a gene: 3.

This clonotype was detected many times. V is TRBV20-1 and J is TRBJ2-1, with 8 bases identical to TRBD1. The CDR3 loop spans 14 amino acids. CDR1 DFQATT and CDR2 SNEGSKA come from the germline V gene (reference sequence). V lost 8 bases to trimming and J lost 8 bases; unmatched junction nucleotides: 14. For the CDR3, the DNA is TGCAGTACTTCCACCCAGGGGGCTTTCGATGAGCAGTTCTTC. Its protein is CSTSTQGAFDEQFF.

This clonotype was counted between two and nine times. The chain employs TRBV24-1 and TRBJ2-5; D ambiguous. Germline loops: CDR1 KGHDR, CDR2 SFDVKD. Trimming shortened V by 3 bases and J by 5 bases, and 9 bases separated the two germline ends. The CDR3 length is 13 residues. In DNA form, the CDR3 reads TGTGCCACCAGTGATCCGGAAAGCGAGACCCAGTACTTC. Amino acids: CATSDPESETQYF.

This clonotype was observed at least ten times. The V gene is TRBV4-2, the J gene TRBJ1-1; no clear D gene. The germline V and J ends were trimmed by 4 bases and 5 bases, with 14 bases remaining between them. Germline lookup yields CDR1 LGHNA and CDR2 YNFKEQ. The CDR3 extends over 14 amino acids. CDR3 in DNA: TGTGCCAGCAGCCCCCCGGACGTTGGTACTGAAGCTTTCTTT. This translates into CASSPPDVGTEAFF.

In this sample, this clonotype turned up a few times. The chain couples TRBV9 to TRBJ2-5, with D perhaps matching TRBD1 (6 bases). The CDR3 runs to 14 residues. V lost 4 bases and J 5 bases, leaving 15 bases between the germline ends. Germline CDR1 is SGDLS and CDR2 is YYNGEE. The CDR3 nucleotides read TGTGCCAGCAGCCCTTGGGGGCCCAGGGAGACCCAGTACTTC. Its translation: CASSPWGPRETQYF. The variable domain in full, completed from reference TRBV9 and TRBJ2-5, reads DSGVTQTPKHLITATGQRVTLRCSPRSGDLSVYWYQQSLDQGLQFLIQYYNGEERAKGNILERFSAQQFPDLHSELNLSSLELGDSALYFCASSPWGPRETQYFGPGTRLLVL.

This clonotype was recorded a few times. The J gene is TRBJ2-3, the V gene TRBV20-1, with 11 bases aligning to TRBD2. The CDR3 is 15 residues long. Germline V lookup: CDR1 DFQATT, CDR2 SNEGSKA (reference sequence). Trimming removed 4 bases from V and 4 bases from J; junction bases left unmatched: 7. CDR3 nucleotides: TGCAGTGCTATTAGCGGGAGGGCCCCCCCAGATACGCAGTATTTT. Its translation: CSAISGRAPPDTQYF.

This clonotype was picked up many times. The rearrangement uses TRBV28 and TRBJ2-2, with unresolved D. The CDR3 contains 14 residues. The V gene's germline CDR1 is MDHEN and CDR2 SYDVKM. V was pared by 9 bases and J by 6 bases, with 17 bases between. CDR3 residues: CASQTGVRPGELFF. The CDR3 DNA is TGTGCCAGTCAAACCGGAGTCAGGCCCGGGGAGCTGTTTTTT.

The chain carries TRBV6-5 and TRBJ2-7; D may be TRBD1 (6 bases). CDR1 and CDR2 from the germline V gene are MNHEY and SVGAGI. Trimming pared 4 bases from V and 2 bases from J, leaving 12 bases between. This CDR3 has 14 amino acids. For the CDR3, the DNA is TGTGCCAGCAGTTCATCGGACAGAACCTACGAGCAGTACTTC. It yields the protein CASSSSDRTYEQYF.

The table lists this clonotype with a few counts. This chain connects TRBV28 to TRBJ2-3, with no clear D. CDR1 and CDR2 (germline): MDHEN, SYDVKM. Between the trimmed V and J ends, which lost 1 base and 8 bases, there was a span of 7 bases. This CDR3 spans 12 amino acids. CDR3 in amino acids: CASSLLTGTQYF. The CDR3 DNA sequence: TGTGCCAGCAGTTTATTGACGGGTACGCAGTATTTT.

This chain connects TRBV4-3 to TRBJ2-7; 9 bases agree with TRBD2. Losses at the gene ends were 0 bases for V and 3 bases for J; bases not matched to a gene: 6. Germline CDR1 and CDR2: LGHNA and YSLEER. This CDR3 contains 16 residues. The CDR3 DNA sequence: TGCGCCAGCAGCCAAGATTGCACTAGCGGGTTCTACGAGCAGTACTTC. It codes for CASSQDCTSGFYEQYF.